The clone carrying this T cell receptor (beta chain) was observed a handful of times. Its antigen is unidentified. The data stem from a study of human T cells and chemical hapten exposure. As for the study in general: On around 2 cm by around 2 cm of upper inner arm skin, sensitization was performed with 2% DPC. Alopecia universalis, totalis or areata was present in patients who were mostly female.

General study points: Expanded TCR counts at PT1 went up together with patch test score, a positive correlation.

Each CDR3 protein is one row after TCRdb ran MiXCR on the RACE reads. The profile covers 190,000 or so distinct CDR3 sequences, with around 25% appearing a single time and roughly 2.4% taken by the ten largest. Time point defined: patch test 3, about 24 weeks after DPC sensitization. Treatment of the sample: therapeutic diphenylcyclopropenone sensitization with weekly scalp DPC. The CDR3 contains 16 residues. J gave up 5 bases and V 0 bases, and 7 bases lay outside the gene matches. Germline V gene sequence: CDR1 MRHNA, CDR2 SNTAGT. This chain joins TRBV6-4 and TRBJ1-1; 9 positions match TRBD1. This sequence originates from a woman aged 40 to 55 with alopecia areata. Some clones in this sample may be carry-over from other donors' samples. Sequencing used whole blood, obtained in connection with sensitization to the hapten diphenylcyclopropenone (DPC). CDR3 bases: TGTGCCAGCAGTGACTCGACAGGGGGGAAAATTACTGAAGCTTTCTTT. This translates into CASSDSTGGKITEAFF.